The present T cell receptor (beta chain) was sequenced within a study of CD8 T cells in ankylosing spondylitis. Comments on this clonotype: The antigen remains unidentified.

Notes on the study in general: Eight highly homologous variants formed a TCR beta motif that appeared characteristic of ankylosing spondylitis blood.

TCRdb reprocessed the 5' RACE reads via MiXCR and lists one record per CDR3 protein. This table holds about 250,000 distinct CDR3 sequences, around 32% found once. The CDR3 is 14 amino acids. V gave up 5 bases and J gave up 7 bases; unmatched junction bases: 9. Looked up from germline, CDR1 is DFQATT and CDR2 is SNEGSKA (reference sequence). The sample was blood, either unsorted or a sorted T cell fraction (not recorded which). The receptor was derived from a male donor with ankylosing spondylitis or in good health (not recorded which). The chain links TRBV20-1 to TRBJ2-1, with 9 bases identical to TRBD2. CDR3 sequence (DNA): TGCAGTGCTCCGCGGGGGGGCCCTGGGAATGAGCAGTTCTTC. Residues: CSAPRGGPGNEQFF.